Given below is one TCR beta chain in context. No antigen is known for it. No much larger clone is present one base from it, and per-base qualities are unavailable. Collaborating institutions collected whole blood in K2EDTA tubes following their own protocols. Collaborator samples were shipped for TCRbeta analysis as frozen whole blood, isolated PBMCs, or DNA extracted from either sample type. This sample stems from a study of blood T cell repertoires in COVID-19 (dated by TCRdb to the early 2020s). Describing the broader study: Samples from collaborators originated in the United States, Italy and Spain and spanned both the acute and convalescent phases of COVID-19. The prospective study material was composed of cDNA or gDNA derived from T cells, B-cell-depleted T cells, or PBMCs. Deeply sampled blood TCRbeta repertoires from subjects exposed to, actively infected with, or recovered from COVID-19 were included in the dataset. The repertoires were released in a freely available public database intended as a resource for research on the immune response to SARS-CoV-2. The samples were drawn from the first 160 participants of the ongoing ImmuneRACE study and from over a thousand subjects provided by 6 global collaborators. A de-identified subject ID, COVID-19 status, age in years and sex were almost always included in the sample metadata. HLA class I and class II types, where available, came from metadata supplied by the sample provider rather than from assay-based typing. Study-wide findings and limitations: Clinical and demographic metadata were provided uncurated, with the amount varying by source and participant.

TCRbeta CDR3 regions were amplified from genomic DNA by means of the immunoSEQ Assay, a bias-controlled multiplex PCR. In the paper's pipeline: Within the assay, amplification of reference gene primers was used to estimate how many nucleated cells each sample contained. Sequence reads were collapsed and filtered to measure the absolute abundance of every unique TCRbeta CDR3 rearrangement. For each sample, productive Simpson clonality was calculated as the square root of Simpson's diversity index over productive rearrangements. In TCRdb, the immuneACCESS table is reduced to in-frame sequences with V and J assigned. These tables do not hold every clone; where another copy was compared, an unresolved V gene accounts for under half, and the others remain unexplained. V and J calls and clone size follow that table, whereas D and trimming were derived from the DNA. The table for this sample lists approximately 100,000 clones; approximately 69% of them were counted only once. Jointly, the top ten make up about 6.5% of the sample.

Sequences were obtained from peripheral blood. The receptor was derived from an elderly man with acute or convalescent COVID-19.

The DNA reads as follows: TGTGCCAGCAGCGTAGCGGTAGCGGGAGGGTACGAGCAGTACTTC. Its translation reads: CASSVAVAGGYEQYF. The rearranged chain carries TRBV9 and TRBJ2-7; TRBD2 fits 11 bases in the junction. CDR3 length: 15 amino acids, cysteine to phenylalanine. The read is trimmed to its CDR3 DNA, 45 bases read in frame from base 1. CDR1 and CDR2 were assigned from the germline V gene as SGDLS and YYNGEE. For this chain, trimming is 0 bases at the V end and 4 bases at the J end, and the number of junction bases without a gene match is 3.